One sample yielded the 28 T cell receptor beta chains listed below, sequenced in a study of OX40 agonist ivuxolimab in advanced cancers. Only in-frame clones appear in the TCRdb table, and some are missing; sequencing was by immunoSEQ multiplex PCR. The sample lists about 40,000 clones; approximately 86% were seen once. The input for sequencing was CD4+ or CD8+ T cells sorted from blood, taken in a trial of the OX40 agonist ivuxolimab. All receptors derive from an adult with an advanced solid tumor such as melanoma, head and neck, liver or kidney cancer.

The DNA of the CDR3 is TGTGCCAGCAGCTTGGTCCTAATAAGTGAGCTGTTTTTT. Translation: CASSLVLISELFF. The chain joins TRBV5-6 to TRBJ2-2; D not certain. V was cut by 0 bases and J by 11 bases, with 11 bases left in between. The CDR3 contains 13 residues. Germline CDR1 is SGHDT and CDR2 is YYEEEE.

CDR3: CASSPGTGKTGNTIYF. DNA of the CDR3: TGTGCCAGCAGCCCGGGGACAGGGAAAACTGGAAACACCATATATTTT. The V gene is TRBV7-2, the J gene TRBJ1-3; 9 bases are a match to TRBD1. CDR1 SGHTA and CDR2 FQGNSA come from the germline V gene. The V and J ends lost 5 bases and 2 bases, in that order; junction bases with no gene match: 7. The CDR3 runs 16 residues.

The chain employs TRBV12-5 and TRBJ2-3; D is unresolved. Germline V gives CDR1 LGHNT, CDR2 FRNRAP. V gave up 7 bases and J gave up 2 bases, with 13 bases separating them. The CDR3 is 14 amino acids. CDR3 loop: CASAMTPYTDTQYF. DNA for the CDR3: TGTGCTAGTGCCATGACACCGTACACAGATACGCAGTATTTT.

This chain connects TRBV6-6 to TRBJ1-5; a possible D gene is TRBD1 (6 bases). This CDR3 is built from 13 residues. V was pared by 6 bases and J by 11 bases, with 17 bases between. Looked up from germline, CDR1 is MNHNY and CDR2 is SVGAGI (reference sequence). CDR3 residues: CASSQDSSTAQHF. CDR3 in DNA: TGTGCCAGCAGCCAGGACAGCTCTACAGCCCAGCATTTT.

Regarding this clone: At one end, the junction sequence differs from germline, possibly due to a read error. This chain links TRBV6-1 with TRBJ1-1; 9 nucleotides agree with TRBD1. The CDR3 is 14 amino acids. The germline V gene encodes CDR1 MNHNS and CDR2 SASEGT. The CDR3 loop reads CASTEQGAVTEAFF. The DNA of the CDR3 is TGTGCCAGCACTGAACAGGGGGCGGTAACTGAAGCTTTCTTT.

The rearrangement links TRBV7-2 to TRBJ1-1; D perhaps matches TRBD1 (5 bases). Germline V gives CDR1 SGHTA, CDR2 FQGNSA. The CDR3 spans 15 residues. V was cut by 5 bases and J by 4 bases, with 17 bases left in between. The CDR3, as DNA: TGTGCCAGCAGCCTAAACGGGGGGATAGGCACTGAAGCTTTCTTT. Translated, it gives CASSLNGGIGTEAFF.

This clone was seen a single time. V usage is TRBV11-2 and J usage is TRBJ1-2; TRBD1 is a possible D gene (6 bases). This CDR3 contains 16 residues. V lost 0 bases and J lost 5, with 16 bases in between. In germline, CDR1 is SGHAT, CDR2 FQNNGV. CDR3 protein: CASSLEGGTRRYGYTF. The CDR3 DNA reads as TGTGCCAGCAGCTTAGAGGGGGGCACCCGGCGGTATGGCTACACCTTC.

This chain joins TRBV9 and TRBJ2-7; no clear D. The ends were cut back, 4 bases at V and 0 bases at J, with 14 bases in the middle. From germline, CDR1 is SGDLS and CDR2 YYNGEE. The CDR3 length is 15 residues. In DNA, the CDR3 is TGTGCCAGCAGCCCTGGGCTTACGGTCTCCTACGAGCAGTACTTC. Its translation is CASSPGLTVSYEQYF.

The chain uses TRBV30 and TRBJ2-7; D is perhaps TRBD2 (7 bases). Germline V lookup: CDR1 GTSNPN, CDR2 SVGIG (reference sequence). Between the trimmed V and J ends, which lost 2 bases and 2 bases, there was a span of 16 bases. CDR3 length: 15 residues. CDR3: CAWSRGGSGAYEQYF. Here the CDR3 DNA reads TGTGCCTGGAGTAGGGGGGGTAGCGGAGCCTACGAGCAGTACTTC.

The chain combines TRBV7-2 with TRBJ1-3, with 9 bases that match TRBD1. CDR1 and CDR2 (germline): SGHTA, FQGNSA. V was pared by 2 bases and J by 8 bases, with 10 bases of the junction left unmatched. The length of the CDR3 is 16 residues. For the CDR3, the DNA is TGTGCCAGCAGCTTAACGGGACAGGGATATGGTGACACCATATATTTT. It is translated as CASSLTGQGYGDTIYF.

This rearrangement joins TRBV5-1 to TRBJ1-1; possible D gene TRBD1, 6 bases. This CDR3 comprises 14 residues. Looked up from germline, CDR1 is SGHRS and CDR2 is YFSETQ. Trimming removed 0 bases from V and 4 bases from J, with 10 bases in between. CDR3 protein: CASSLAQGVTEAFF. CDR3 nucleotide sequence: TGCGCCAGCAGCTTGGCACAGGGCGTCACTGAAGCTTTCTTT.

This chain connects TRBV5-6 to TRBJ2-5, with D unclear. CDR3 length equals 14 residues. Germline V gene sequence: CDR1 SGHDT, CDR2 YYEEEE. Trimming took 4 bases from V and 2 from J, leaving 12 bases between them. Here the CDR3 reads CASSRVQTQETQYF. CDR3 sequence (DNA): TGTGCCAGCAGCAGGGTACAGACACAAGAGACCCAGTACTTC. Based on the CDR3 plus reference TRBV5-6 and TRBJ2-5, the full variable domain is DAGVTQSPTHLIKTRGQQVTLRCSPKSGHDTVSWYQQALGQGPQFIFQYYEEEERQRGNFPDRFSGHQFPNYSSELNVNALLLGDSALYLCASSRVQTQETQYFGPGTRLLVL.

V is TRBV7-2 and J is TRBJ2-3; D not certain. CDR1 and CDR2 from the germline V gene are SGHTA and FQGNSA. The CDR3 runs 11 residues. Deletions cut 5 bases from V and 4 bases from J, with 4 bases between. The CDR3 is CASSRADTQYF. CDR3 DNA sequence: TGTGCCAGCAGCCGCGCAGATACGCAGTATTTT.

V usage is TRBV5-6 and J usage is TRBJ2-5; 8 positions agree with TRBD1. The CDR3 runs 16 residues. V lost 3 bases to trimming and J lost 2 bases; unmatched junction nucleotides: 9. Per germline, CDR1 SGHDT and CDR2 YYEEEE. DNA for the CDR3: TGTGCCAGCAGCTCAGGACAGGGCCCCCTACAAGAGACCCAGTACTTC. Protein product: CASSSGQGPLQETQYF. The variable domain in full, completed from reference TRBV5-6 and TRBJ2-5, reads DAGVTQSPTHLIKTRGQQVTLRCSPKSGHDTVSWYQQALGQGPQFIFQYYEEEERQRGNFPDRFSGHQFPNYSSELNVNALLLGDSALYLCASSSGQGPLQETQYFGPGTRLLVL.

CDR3 protein: CASSPQGSPEDTQYF. CDR3 sequence (DNA): TGCGCCAGCAGCCCACAGGGTAGCCCAGAAGATACGCAGTATTTT. V and J are TRBV5-1 and TRBJ2-3; TRBD1 is a possible D gene (6 bases). V lost 4 bases and J lost 5, with 17 bases in between. Looked up from germline, CDR1 is SGHRS and CDR2 is YFSETQ. This CDR3 region has 15 residues.

The chain carries TRBV30 and TRBJ2-7; 13 positions match TRBD2. The ends lost 3 bases at V and 1 base at J; junction bases unmatched: 12. This CDR3 has 18 residues. The germline V gene encodes CDR1 GTSNPN and CDR2 SVGIG (reference sequence). The CDR3 DNA is TGTGCCTGGAGCCCGACGGGACTAGCGGGACTGAAGTCCTACGAGCAGTACTTC. This translates into CAWSPTGLAGLKSYEQYF. The full variable domain, in which reference TRBV30 and TRBJ2-7 provide the parts outside the CDR3, is SQTIHQWPATLVQPVGSPLSLECTVEGTSNPNLYWYRQAAGRGLQLLFYSVGIGQISSEVPQNLSASRPQDRQFILSSKKLLLSDSGFYLCAWSPTGLAGLKSYEQYFGPGTRLTVT.

This chain uses TRBV4-1 with TRBJ1-2; weak D call: TRBD1 (6 bases). The CDR3 runs 13 residues. The V end lost 4 bases, the J end lost 7 bases, and 13 bases lay between the germline ends. CDR1 is MGHRA, CDR2 YSYEKL, per germline. CDR3 coding DNA: TGCGCCAGCAGCCCGTCGGGGGCCGGTGGCTACACCTTC. This encodes CASSPSGAGGYTF.

The gene calls are TRBV29-1 and TRBJ2-3, with unresolved D. Trimming took 0 bases from V and 4 from J, leaving 14 bases between them. CDR3 length: 15 residues. Looked up from germline, CDR1 is SQVTM and CDR2 is ANQGSEA. The CDR3 loop reads CSVEDNPGVPDTQYF. The CDR3 region has the DNA TGCAGCGTTGAAGATAATCCGGGTGTGCCAGATACGCAGTATTTT.

The chain joins TRBV6-1 to TRBJ2-7; D ambiguous. The ends were cut back, 1 base at V and 3 bases at J, with 4 bases in the middle. The germline gives CDR1 MNHNS, CDR2 SASEGT. There are 12 residues in the CDR3. The CDR3 sequence: CASSEGSYEQYF. CDR3 sequence (DNA): TGTGCCAGCAGTGAAGGGAGCTACGAGCAGTACTTC.

The chain has TRBV5-1 and TRBJ1-1, with no clear D. Trimming stripped 0 bases from V and 3 bases from J, with 9 bases between. Germline V gene data show CDR1 as SGHRS and CDR2 as YFSETQ. This CDR3 is built from 14 residues. The CDR3 loop is CASSLGVPDTEAFF. The DNA for the CDR3 is TGCGCCAGCAGCTTGGGGGTCCCGGACACTGAAGCTTTCTTT.

The chain links TRBV11-2 to TRBJ2-5; perhaps D is TRBD1 or TRBD2 (7 bases each). V gave up 0 bases and J gave up 7 bases, with 12 bases separating them. There are 14 residues in the CDR3. Germline-derived CDR1 and CDR2 are SGHAT and FQNNGV. The chain's CDR3 is CASSLETGRGTQYF. DNA of the CDR3: TGTGCCAGCAGCTTAGAGACAGGGAGGGGGACCCAGTACTTC.

As to this clone: Mismatch with germline at one junction end may stem from a read error. This rearrangement joins TRBV7-8 to TRBJ2-7; D ambiguous. The CDR3 length is 12 residues. The germline V gene encodes CDR1 SGHVS and CDR2 FQNEAQ. The CDR3 is CASSLGRAPPNF. CDR3 bases: TGTGCCAGCAGCTTAGGCCGGGCCCCCCCCAACTTC.

This clone is a singleton in its sample. This sequence joins TRBV6-6 and TRBJ1-2; possibly TRBD1 for D (6 bases). The CDR3 length is 13 residues. Between the trimmed V and J ends, which lost 10 bases and 5 bases, there was a span of 17 bases. The germline V gene encodes CDR1 MNHNY and CDR2 SVGAGI (reference sequence). CDR3 protein: CATRGGRAYGYTF. The CDR3 DNA reads as TGTGCCACCCGAGGGGGGAGAGCTTATGGCTACACCTTC.

V gene TRBV5-1 combines with J gene TRBJ2-5; D possibly corresponds to TRBD2 (6 bases). CDR1 and CDR2 (germline): SGHRS, YFSETQ. CDR3 size: 15 residues. Trimming took off 0 bases at V and 5 bases at J, with 14 bases between the two ends. The CDR3 DNA reads as TGCGCCAGCAGCTTGGAACCGGGAGCGGGTGAGACCCAGTACTTC. Encoded protein: CASSLEPGAGETQYF.

V is TRBV7-9 and J is TRBJ2-3, with 7 bases that match TRBD2. The V and J ends lost 3 bases and 3 bases, in that order; junction bases with no gene match: 12. The CDR3 consists of 17 residues. The germline V gene encodes CDR1 SEHNR and CDR2 FQNEAQ (reference sequence). The CDR3 nucleotides are TGTGCCAGCAGCTTTCGGGGGAGGGTGTATGTGACAGATACGCAGTATTTT. Its translation: CASSFRGRVYVTDTQYF.

This rearrangement joins TRBV9 to TRBJ2-3; D unclear. Trimming left V 0 bases short and J 3 bases short, with 11 bases between. CDR1 and CDR2 from the germline V gene are SGDLS and YYNGEE. CDR3 length equals 15 residues. CDR3 amino acids: CASSVVSVGTDTQYF. CDR3 nucleotides: TGTGCCAGCAGCGTAGTAAGCGTGGGGACAGATACGCAGTATTTT.

V is TRBV5-1 and J is TRBJ2-1, with TRBD2 matching over 11 bases. Germline lookup yields CDR1 SGHRS and CDR2 YFSETQ. The CDR3 totals 17 residues. Trimming cost V 4 bases and J 4 bases; bases outside gene matches: 10. The CDR3 reads CASSLGGLAAHYNEQFF. CDR3 DNA sequence: TGCGCCAGCAGCCTAGGGGGACTAGCGGCTCATTACAATGAGCAGTTCTTC.

The rearrangement uses TRBV11-2 and TRBJ2-5, with D possibly TRBD1 on 6 matching bases. The germline CDR1 and CDR2 sequences are SGHAT and FQNNGV. Between the trimmed V and J ends, which lost 0 bases and 5 bases, there was a span of 13 bases. CDR3 length equals 15 residues. The CDR3 sequence: CASSLDTGQGETQYF. DNA for the CDR3: TGTGCCAGCAGCTTAGATACGGGGCAGGGGGAGACCCAGTACTTC.